The sequence of this TCR beta chain was determined in a study of vaccination and CD4 T cells after COVID-19. Findings of the study overall: Researchers looked at relatively few convalescent patients and had no early post-infection timepoints.

Treatment of the sample: roughly 10-day PBMC culture with coronavirus spike peptide pools or control peptides (ViraFEST assay). Sequencing of cultured CD4+ T cell DNA used the Oncomine TCR Beta short-read assay. From the PCR reads, TCRdb called clonotypes with MiXCR, one entry per CDR3 protein. The top ten clones hold roughly 23% of a sample with about 16,000 distinct CDR3 sequences, about a third of them seen once. Worth noting for this clonotype: Its antigen is not known.

The TCR sequence derives from a human donor who received a COVID-19 vaccine. Sequenced material: CD4+ T cells from blood, cultured in vitro, taken before SARS-CoV-2 vaccination.

CDR3 in amino acids: CASSLSYNEQFF. The CDR3, as DNA: TGTGCCAGCAGCCTCTCCTACAATGAGCAGTTCTTC. The chain employs TRBV12-1 and TRBJ2-1. TRBV12-1 is a documented pseudogene. The CDR3 length is 12 residues.